This entry features one TCR beta chain sequence. The antigen remains unidentified. These data are taken from a study of early stage breast cancer tumors. Study summary: The ER+/PR+/HER2- tumors included 7 to 9 ductal and four lobular carcinomas.

Study-wide points: Commonly generated sequences made up most enriched TCRB sequences shared between patients.

Germline V lookup: CDR1 SGHNT, CDR2 YENEEA. This CDR3 contains 14 residues. Trimming shortened V by 0 bases and J by 4 bases, and 9 bases separated the two germline ends. Profiling relied on immunoSEQ multiplex PCR, and the TCRdb table lists in-frame clones only, not all of them. Of tens of thousands of clones listed, roughly 78% are singletons. This chain links TRBV11-3 with TRBJ1-1; D is undetermined. The sample consisted of blood. The origin of this receptor is a middle-aged person with breast cancer. CDR3 sequence (DNA): TGTGCCAGCAGCTTAGATCGAGGACTCACTGAAGCTTTCTTT. This sequence encodes CASSLDRGLTEAFF.